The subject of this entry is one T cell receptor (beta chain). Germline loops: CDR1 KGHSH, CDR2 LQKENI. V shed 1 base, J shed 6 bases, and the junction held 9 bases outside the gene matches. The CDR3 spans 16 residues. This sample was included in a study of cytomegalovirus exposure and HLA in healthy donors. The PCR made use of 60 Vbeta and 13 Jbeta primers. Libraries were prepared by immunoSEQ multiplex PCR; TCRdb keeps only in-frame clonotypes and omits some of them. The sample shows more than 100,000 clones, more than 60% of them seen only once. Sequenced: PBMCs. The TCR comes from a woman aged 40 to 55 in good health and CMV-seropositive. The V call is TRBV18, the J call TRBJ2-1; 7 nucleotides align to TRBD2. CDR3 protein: CASSPRSGLGVNEQFF. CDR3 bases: TGTGCCAGCTCACCACGATCAGGACTAGGTGTCAATGAGCAGTTCTTC.